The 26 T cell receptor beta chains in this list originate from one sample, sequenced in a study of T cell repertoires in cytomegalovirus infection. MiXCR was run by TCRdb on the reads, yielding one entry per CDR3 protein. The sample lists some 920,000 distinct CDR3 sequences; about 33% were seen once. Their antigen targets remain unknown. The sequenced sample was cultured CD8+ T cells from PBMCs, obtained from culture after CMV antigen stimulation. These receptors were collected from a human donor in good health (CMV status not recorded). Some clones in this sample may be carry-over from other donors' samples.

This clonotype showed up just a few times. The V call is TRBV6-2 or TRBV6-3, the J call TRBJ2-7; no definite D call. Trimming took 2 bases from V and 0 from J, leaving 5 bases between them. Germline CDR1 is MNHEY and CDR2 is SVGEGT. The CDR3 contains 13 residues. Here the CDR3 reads CASSYEGSYEQYV. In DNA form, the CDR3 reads TGTGCCAGCAGTTACGAAGGCTCCTACGAGCAGTACGTC.

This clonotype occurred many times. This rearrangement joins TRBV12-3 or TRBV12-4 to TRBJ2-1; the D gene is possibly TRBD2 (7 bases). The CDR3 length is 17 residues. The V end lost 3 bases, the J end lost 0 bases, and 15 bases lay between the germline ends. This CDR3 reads CASSFRGGGSSYNEQFF. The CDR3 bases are TGTGCCAGCAGTTTCAGGGGAGGGGGGTCCTCCTACAATGAGCAGTTCTTC.

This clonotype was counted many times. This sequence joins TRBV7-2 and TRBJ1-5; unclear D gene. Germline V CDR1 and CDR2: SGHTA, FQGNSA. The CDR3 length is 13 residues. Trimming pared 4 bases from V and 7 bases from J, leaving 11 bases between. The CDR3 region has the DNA TGTGCCAGCAGCTCGGGGTGGGCCCAGCCCCAGCATTTT. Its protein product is CASSSGWAQPQHF.

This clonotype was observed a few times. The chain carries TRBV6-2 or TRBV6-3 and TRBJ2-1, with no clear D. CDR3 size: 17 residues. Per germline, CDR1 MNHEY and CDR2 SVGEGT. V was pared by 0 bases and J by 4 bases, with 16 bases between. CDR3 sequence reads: CASSYSLRTADYNEQFF. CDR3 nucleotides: TGTGCCAGCAGTTACTCGCTTCGCACAGCTGATTACAATGAGCAGTTCTTC.

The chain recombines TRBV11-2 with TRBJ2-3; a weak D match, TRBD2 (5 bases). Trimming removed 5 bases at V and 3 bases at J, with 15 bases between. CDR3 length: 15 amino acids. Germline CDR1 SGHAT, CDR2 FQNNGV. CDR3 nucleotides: TGTGCCAGCAGCCCCGTCGGGCGCGGGACAGATACGCAGTATTTT. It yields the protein CASSPVGRGTDTQYF.

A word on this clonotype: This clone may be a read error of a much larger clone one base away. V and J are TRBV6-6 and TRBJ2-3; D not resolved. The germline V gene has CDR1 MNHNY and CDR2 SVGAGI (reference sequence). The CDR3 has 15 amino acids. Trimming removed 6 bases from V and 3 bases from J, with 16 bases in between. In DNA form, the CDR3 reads TGTGCCAGCAGCTCTGATTTGGTTGTAACAGATACGCAGTATTTT. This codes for CASSSDLVVTDTQYF.

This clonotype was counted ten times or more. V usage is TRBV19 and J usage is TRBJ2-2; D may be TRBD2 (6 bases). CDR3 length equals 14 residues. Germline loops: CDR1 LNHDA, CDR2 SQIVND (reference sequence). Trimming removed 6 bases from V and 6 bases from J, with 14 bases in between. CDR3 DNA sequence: TGTGCCAGTAGGCGGGAAAGGGGTCCCGGGGAGCTGTTTTTT. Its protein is CASRRERGPGELFF.

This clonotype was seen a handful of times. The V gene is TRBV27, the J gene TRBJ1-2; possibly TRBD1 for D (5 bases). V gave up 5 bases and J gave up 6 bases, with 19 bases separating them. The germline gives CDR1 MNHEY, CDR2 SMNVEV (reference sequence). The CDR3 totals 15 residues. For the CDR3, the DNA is TGTGCCAGCAGTGAGACCGCAAGGGGTGTTAATGGCTACACCTTC. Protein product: CASSETARGVNGYTF.

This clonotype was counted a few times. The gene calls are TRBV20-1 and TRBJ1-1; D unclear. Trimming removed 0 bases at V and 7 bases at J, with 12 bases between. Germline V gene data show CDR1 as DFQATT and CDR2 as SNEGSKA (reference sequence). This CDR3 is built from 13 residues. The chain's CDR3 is CSARDSGYDEAFF. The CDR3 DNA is TGCAGTGCTAGAGATTCGGGGTATGATGAAGCTTTCTTT.

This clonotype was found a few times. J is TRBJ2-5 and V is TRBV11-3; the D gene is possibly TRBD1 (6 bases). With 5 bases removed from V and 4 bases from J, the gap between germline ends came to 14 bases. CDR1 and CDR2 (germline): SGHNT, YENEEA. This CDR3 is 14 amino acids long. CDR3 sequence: CASSRYTGSETQYF. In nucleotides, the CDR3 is TGTGCCAGCAGCCGCTATACAGGGTCAGAGACCCAGTACTTC.

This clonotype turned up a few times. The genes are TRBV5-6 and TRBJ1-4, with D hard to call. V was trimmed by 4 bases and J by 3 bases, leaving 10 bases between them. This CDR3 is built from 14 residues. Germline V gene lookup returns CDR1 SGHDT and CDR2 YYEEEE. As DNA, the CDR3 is TGTGCCAGCAGCCGGAGGTGGGCTAATGAAAAACTGTTTTTT. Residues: CASSRRWANEKLFF.

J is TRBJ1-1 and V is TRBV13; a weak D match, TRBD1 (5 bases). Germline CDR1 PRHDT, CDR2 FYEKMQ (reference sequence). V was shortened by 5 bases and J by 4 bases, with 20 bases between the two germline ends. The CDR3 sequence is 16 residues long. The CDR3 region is CASSPIGGVEGTEAFF. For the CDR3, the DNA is TGTGCCAGCAGCCCCATCGGGGGGGTGGAGGGCACTGAAGCTTTCTTT. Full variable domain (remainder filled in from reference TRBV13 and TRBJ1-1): AAGVIQSPRHLIKEKRETATLKCYPIPRHDTVYWYQQGPGQDPQFLISFYEKMQSDKGSIPDRFSAQQFSDYHSELNMSSLELGDSALYFCASSPIGGVEGTEAFFGQGTRLTVV.

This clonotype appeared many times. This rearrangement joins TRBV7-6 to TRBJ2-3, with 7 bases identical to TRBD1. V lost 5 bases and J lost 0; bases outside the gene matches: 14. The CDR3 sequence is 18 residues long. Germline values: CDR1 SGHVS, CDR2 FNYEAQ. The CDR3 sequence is CASSPVFRGTESTDTQYF. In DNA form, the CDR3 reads TGTGCCAGCAGCCCCGTTTTTAGGGGGACAGAAAGCACAGATACGCAGTATTTT. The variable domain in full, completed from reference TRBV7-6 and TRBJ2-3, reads GAGVSQSPRYKVTKRGQDVALRCDPISGHVSLYWYRQALGQGPEFLTYFNYEAQQDKSGLPNDRFSAERPEGSISTLTIQRTEQRDSAMYRCASSPVFRGTESTDTQYFGPGTRLTVL.

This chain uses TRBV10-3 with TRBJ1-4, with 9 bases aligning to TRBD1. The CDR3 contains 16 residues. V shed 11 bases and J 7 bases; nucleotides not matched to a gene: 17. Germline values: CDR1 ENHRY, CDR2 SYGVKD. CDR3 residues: CAAGDIQGAQVEKLFF. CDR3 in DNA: TGTGCCGCCGGGGATATACAGGGGGCGCAGGTTGAAAAACTGTTTTTT.

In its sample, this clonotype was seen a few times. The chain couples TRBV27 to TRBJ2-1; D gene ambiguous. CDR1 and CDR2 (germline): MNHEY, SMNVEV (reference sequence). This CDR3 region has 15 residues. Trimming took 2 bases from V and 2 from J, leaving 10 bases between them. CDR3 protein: CASSLTGSAYNEQFF. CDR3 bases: TGTGCCAGCAGTTTAACTGGATCAGCCTACAATGAGCAGTTCTTC.

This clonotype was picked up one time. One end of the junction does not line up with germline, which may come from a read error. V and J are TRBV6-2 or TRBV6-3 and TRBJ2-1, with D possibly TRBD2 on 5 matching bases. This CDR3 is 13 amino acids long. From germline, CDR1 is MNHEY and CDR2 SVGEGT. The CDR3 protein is CTSGWGSYNEQFF. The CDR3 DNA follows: TGTACCAGCGGCTGGGGCTCCTACAATGAGCAGTTCTTC.

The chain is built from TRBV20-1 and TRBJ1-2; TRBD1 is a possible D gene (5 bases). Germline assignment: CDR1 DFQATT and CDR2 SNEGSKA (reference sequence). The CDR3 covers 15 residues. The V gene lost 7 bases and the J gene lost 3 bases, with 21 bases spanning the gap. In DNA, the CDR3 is TGCAGTGTCTTCGTTCCCGGGGCAGGCTACTATGGCTACACCTTC. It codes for CSVFVPGAGYYGYTF.

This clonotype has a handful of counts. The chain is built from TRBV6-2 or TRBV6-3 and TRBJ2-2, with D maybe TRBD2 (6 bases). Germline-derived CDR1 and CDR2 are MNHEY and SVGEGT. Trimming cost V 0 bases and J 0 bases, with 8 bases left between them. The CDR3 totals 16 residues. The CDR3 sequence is CASSYSRGSNTGELFF. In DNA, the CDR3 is TGTGCCAGCAGTTACTCTCGGGGGTCGAACACCGGGGAGCTGTTTTTT.

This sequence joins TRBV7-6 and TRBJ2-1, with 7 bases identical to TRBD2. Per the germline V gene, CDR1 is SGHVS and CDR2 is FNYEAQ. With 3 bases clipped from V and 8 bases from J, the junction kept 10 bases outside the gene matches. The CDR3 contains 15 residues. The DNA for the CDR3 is TGTGCCAGCAGCTTTAGTGGCTCTGGGGGGGATGAGCAGTTCTTC. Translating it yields CASSFSGSGGDEQFF.

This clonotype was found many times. The CDR3 sequence: CASSSGTYEAFF. CDR3 bases: TGTGCCAGCAGCTCTGGGACGTATGAAGCTTTCTTT. The chain links TRBV7-9 to TRBJ1-1; D perhaps matches TRBD1 (5 bases). Germline CDR1 reads SEHNR; CDR2 reads FQNEAQ (reference sequence). The V and J ends lost 4 bases and 7 bases respectively, with 10 bases between them. The CDR3 has 12 amino acids.

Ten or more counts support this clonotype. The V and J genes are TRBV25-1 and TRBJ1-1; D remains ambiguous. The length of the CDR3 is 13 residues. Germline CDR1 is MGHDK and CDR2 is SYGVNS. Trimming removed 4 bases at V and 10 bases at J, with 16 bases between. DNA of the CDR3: TGTGCCAGCAGTGGCCCCCGACGTAAGGGAGCTTTCTTT. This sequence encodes CASSGPRRKGAFF.

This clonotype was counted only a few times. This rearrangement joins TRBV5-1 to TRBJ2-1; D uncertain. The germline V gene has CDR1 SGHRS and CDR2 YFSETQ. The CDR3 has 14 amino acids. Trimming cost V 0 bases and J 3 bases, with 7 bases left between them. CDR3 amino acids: CASSLETIYNEQFF. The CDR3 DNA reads TGCGCCAGCAGCTTGGAAACAATCTACAATGAGCAGTTCTTC. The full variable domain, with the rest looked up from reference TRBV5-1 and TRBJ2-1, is KAGVTQTPRYLIKTRGQQVTLSCSPISGHRSVSWYQQTPGQGLQFLFEYFSETQRNKGNFPGRFSGRQFSNSRSEMNVSTLELGDSALYLCASSLETIYNEQFFGPGTRLTVL.

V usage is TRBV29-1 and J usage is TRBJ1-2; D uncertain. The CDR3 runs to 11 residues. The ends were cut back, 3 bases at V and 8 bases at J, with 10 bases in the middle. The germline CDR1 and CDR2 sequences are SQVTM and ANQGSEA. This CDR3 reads CSVEGFPGYTF. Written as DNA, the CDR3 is TGCAGCGTTGAGGGGTTCCCCGGCTACACCTTC. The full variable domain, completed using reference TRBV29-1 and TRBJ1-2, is SAVISQKPSRDICQRGTSLTIQCQVDSQVTMMFWYRQQPGQSLTLIATANQGSEATYESGFVIDKFPISRPNLTFSTLTVSNMSPEDSSIYLCSVEGFPGYTFGSGTRLTVV.

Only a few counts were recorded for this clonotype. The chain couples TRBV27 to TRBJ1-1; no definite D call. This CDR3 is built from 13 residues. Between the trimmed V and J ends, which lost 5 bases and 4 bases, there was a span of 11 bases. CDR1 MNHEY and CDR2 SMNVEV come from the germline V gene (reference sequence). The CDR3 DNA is TGTGCCAGCAGTCCGTCGACAACCACTGAAGCTTTCTTT. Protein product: CASSPSTTTEAFF.

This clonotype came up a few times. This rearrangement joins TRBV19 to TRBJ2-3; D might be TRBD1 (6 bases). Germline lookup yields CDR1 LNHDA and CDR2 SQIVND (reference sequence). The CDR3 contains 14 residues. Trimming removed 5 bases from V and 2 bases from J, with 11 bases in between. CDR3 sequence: CASSAQGFTDTQYF. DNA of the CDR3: TGTGCCAGTAGTGCACAGGGTTTCACAGATACGCAGTATTTT.

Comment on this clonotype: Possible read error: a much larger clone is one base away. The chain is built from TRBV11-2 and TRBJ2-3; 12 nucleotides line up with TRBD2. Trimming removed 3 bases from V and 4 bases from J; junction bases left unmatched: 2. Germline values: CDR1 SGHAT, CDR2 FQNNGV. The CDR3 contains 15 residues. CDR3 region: CASSFLAGGSDTQYF. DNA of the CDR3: TGTGCCAGCAGCTTCCTAGCGGGGGGGTCAGATACGCAGTATTTT.